The rows below give T cell receptor beta chains drawn from one sample of a study of cytomegalovirus exposure and HLA in healthy donors. Sequencing was performed with immunoSEQ multiplex PCR; in TCRdb, only in-frame clones are kept and a portion is missing. There are approximately 100,000 clones in the sample; around 84% occur only once, and about 7.2% lies in the top ten. Specimen: PBMCs. The source of these receptors is a man aged 40-55 years in good health and CMV-seropositive. The CDR3 runs from the conserved cysteine through the conserved F or W. The order of the fields is CDR3 DNA, CDR3 protein, J gene, clone size, V gene, D gene. A D gene is named only where the DNA matches it firmly. Only some rows state a clone size, as once, few, many or a class for expanded clones.

CDR3 DNA: TGTGCCTGGAGTGGGGACAGGGGTTTAAGGACCCTCCACTTT; CDR3 protein: CAWSGDRGLRTLHF; J gene: TRBJ1-6; clone size: -; V gene: TRBV30; D gene: TRBD1
CDR3 DNA: TGCGCCAGCAGCCAAGCTAGCGGGAGCTCTGGGGCCAACGTCCTGACTTTC; CDR3 protein: CASSQASGSSGANVLTF; J gene: TRBJ2-6; clone size: -; V gene: TRBV4-1; D gene: TRBD2
CDR3 DNA: TGTGCCAGCAGTTGGAGACAGGGATCCAACGAGCAGTACTTC; CDR3 protein: CASSWRQGSNEQYF; J gene: TRBJ2-7; clone size: -; V gene: TRBV6-5; D gene: TRBD1
CDR3 DNA: TGTGCCAGCAGTTCCTTCTCAGGGACTAGTGGGACCCAGTACTTC; CDR3 protein: CASSSFSGTSGTQYF; J gene: TRBJ2-5; clone size: -; V gene: TRBV27; D gene: TRBD2
CDR3 DNA: TGTGCCACCAAGGCGGGGGGGTATGGCTACACCTTC; CDR3 protein: CATKAGGYGYTF; J gene: TRBJ1-2; clone size: -; V gene: TRBV4-2; D gene: -
CDR3 DNA: TGTGCCAAGCGCGCGAACAGGGTGGGCTACACCTTC; CDR3 protein: CAKRANRVGYTF; J gene: TRBJ1-2; clone size: -; V gene: TRBV19; D gene: -
CDR3 DNA: TGTGCCAGCAGCTTGGCTGGGGGGGCCTTGGAGACCCAGTACTTC; CDR3 protein: CASSLAGGALETQYF; J gene: TRBJ2-5; clone size: -; V gene: TRBV5-6; D gene: -
CDR3 DNA: TGTGCCAGCAGCTTAGGGGAGGAACAGGTGTTTTACGAGCAGTACTTC; CDR3 protein: CASSLGEEQVFYEQYF; J gene: TRBJ2-7; clone size: -; V gene: TRBV7-9; D gene: -
CDR3 DNA: TGTGCCAGCTCACTATCGGGTCTCGAGCAGTACTTC; CDR3 protein: CASSLSGLEQYF; J gene: TRBJ2-7; clone size: -; V gene: TRBV18; D gene: -
CDR3 DNA: TGTGCCAGCAGCCTTCGGAGCGCAAAGCAGACCCAGTACTTC; CDR3 protein: CASSLRSAKQTQYF; J gene: TRBJ2-5; clone size: -; V gene: TRBV14; D gene: -
CDR3 DNA: TGTGCCAGTAACCTCCTCGGACAGCAAAACATTCAGTACTTC; CDR3 protein: CASNLLGQQNIQYF; J gene: TRBJ2-4; clone size: -; V gene: TRBV19; D gene: -
CDR3 DNA: TGCAGCGTACCACGGGAGGGTTTAGAGCAGTTCTTC; CDR3 protein: CSVPREGLEQFF; J gene: TRBJ2-1; clone size: few; V gene: TRBV29-1; D gene: TRBD2
CDR3 DNA: TGTGCCAGCAGCCTTACTAGATTAGTAACAGATACGCAGTATTTT; CDR3 protein: CASSLTRLVTDTQYF; J gene: TRBJ2-3; clone size: -; V gene: TRBV7-6; D gene: -
CDR3 DNA: TGTGCCATCAGTGATACTAGCGGGAGGGTGGTCAATGAGCAGTTCTTC; CDR3 protein: CAISDTSGRVVNEQFF; J gene: TRBJ2-1; clone size: -; V gene: TRBV10-3; D gene: TRBD2
CDR3 DNA: TGTGCCAGCAGCTTGTTGTCAGGGGTCGCGGAGCTGTTTTTT; CDR3 protein: CASSLLSGVAELFF; J gene: TRBJ2-2; clone size: -; V gene: TRBV5-6; D gene: -
CDR3 DNA: TGTGCCAGCAGCTTAGGAGGGTTCTACAGGGGGCGTGCTGGCTACACCTTC; CDR3 protein: CASSLGGFYRGRAGYTF; J gene: TRBJ1-2; clone size: few; V gene: TRBV5-6; D gene: TRBD1
CDR3 DNA: TGTGCCAGCTCACCGGACGGAGGTAACTATGGCTACACCTTC; CDR3 protein: CASSPDGGNYGYTF; J gene: TRBJ1-2; clone size: once; V gene: TRBV18; D gene: -
CDR3 DNA: TGTGCCAGCGGCCGGGACACGAGCTCCTACGAGCAGTACTTC; CDR3 protein: CASGRDTSSYEQYF; J gene: TRBJ2-7; clone size: -; V gene: TRBV27; D gene: -
CDR3 DNA: TGTGCCAGCAGCTTACTCAACACCGGGGAGCTGTTTTTT; CDR3 protein: CASSLLNTGELFF; J gene: TRBJ2-2; clone size: -; V gene: TRBV7-9; D gene: -
CDR3 DNA: TGCAGCTCGGGGAGAAACTACGAGCAGTACTTC; CDR3 protein: CSSGRNYEQYF; J gene: TRBJ2-7; clone size: -; V gene: TRBV20-1; D gene: -
CDR3 DNA: TGTGCCAGAAGCATCAACTCGTACTACGAGCAGTACTTC; CDR3 protein: CARSINSYYEQYF; J gene: TRBJ2-7; clone size: -; V gene: TRBV5-3; D gene: -
CDR3 DNA: TGCGCCAGCAGCTTGGCCCTAAACCACCTCGGGACAGAGGCGGCTTACGAGCAGTACTTC; CDR3 protein: CASSLALNHLGTEAAYEQYF; J gene: TRBJ2-7; clone size: -; V gene: TRBV5-1; D gene: TRBD1
CDR3 DNA: TGTGCCAGCAGCTACCTTAGGGGTTACGAGCAGTACTTC; CDR3 protein: CASSYLRGYEQYF; J gene: TRBJ2-7; clone size: -; V gene: TRBV11-2; D gene: -
CDR3 DNA: TGTGCCAGCAGCTTGGGGACGCCGGGGTACAATGAGCAGTTCTTC; CDR3 protein: CASSLGTPGYNEQFF; J gene: TRBJ2-1; clone size: -; V gene: TRBV5-8; D gene: -
CDR3 DNA: TGTGCCAGTAAATACAAAAACACAGATACGCAGTATTTT; CDR3 protein: CASKYKNTDTQYF; J gene: TRBJ2-3; clone size: -; V gene: TRBV19; D gene: -
CDR3 DNA: TGTGCCAGCAGTTTATGGGTAGGGGATTCCCATTCACCCCTCCACTTT; CDR3 protein: CASSLWVGDSHSPLHF; J gene: TRBJ1-6; clone size: once; V gene: TRBV28; D gene: -
CDR3 DNA: TGTGCCTGGAGAATAAGCGGGGGTCAAGAGACCCAGTACTTC; CDR3 protein: CAWRISGGQETQYF; J gene: TRBJ2-5; clone size: once; V gene: TRBV30; D gene: TRBD2
CDR3 DNA: TGTGCCAGCTCACCATCACAGGAGACCTACGAGCAGTACTTC; CDR3 protein: CASSPSQETYEQYF; J gene: TRBJ2-7; clone size: -; V gene: TRBV18; D gene: -
CDR3 DNA: TGTGCCAGTAATAACGACAGGGGATATAGCAATCAGCCCCAGCATTTT; CDR3 protein: CASNNDRGYSNQPQHF; J gene: TRBJ1-5; clone size: -; V gene: TRBV19; D gene: TRBD1
CDR3 DNA: TGTGCCAGCGGCCTACAGGTTGAAGCTTTCTTT; CDR3 protein: CASGLQVEAFF; J gene: TRBJ1-1; clone size: -; V gene: TRBV6-1; D gene: -
CDR3 DNA: TGTGCCAGCAGCTTAGGGACAGGGGATCTTGGCTCCTACGAGCAGTACTTC; CDR3 protein: CASSLGTGDLGSYEQYF; J gene: TRBJ2-7; clone size: -; V gene: TRBV7-2; D gene: TRBD1
CDR3 DNA: TGTGCCAGCTCTCCTCCGGGACAGGGGGTTTCACCCCTCCACTTT; CDR3 protein: CASSPPGQGVSPLHF; J gene: TRBJ1-6; clone size: -; V gene: TRBV18; D gene: TRBD1
CDR3 DNA: TGTGCCAGCAGTGCCTCCGGGACAAAATCCTACGAGCAGTACTTC; CDR3 protein: CASSASGTKSYEQYF; J gene: TRBJ2-7; clone size: -; V gene: TRBV28; D gene: -
CDR3 DNA: TGTGCCAGCAGCGCCCCCGGGACTAGCGACTACAATGAGCAGTTCTTC; CDR3 protein: CASSAPGTSDYNEQFF; J gene: TRBJ2-1; clone size: -; V gene: TRBV7-3; D gene: TRBD2
CDR3 DNA: TGTGCCAGCAGCTTAGTTTGGACAGGCGATTACGAGCAGTACTTC; CDR3 protein: CASSLVWTGDYEQYF; J gene: TRBJ2-7; clone size: -; V gene: TRBV7-2; D gene: TRBD1
CDR3 DNA: TGTGCCAGCAGCCGGGGGACATTAGGAAATCAGCCCCAGCATTTT; CDR3 protein: CASSRGTLGNQPQHF; J gene: TRBJ1-5; clone size: once; V gene: TRBV4-2; D gene: -